Presented here are 10 T cell receptor beta chains from one specimen sequenced in a study of cytomegalovirus exposure and HLA in healthy donors. The study ran its PCR with 60 Vbeta and 13 Jbeta primers. Profiled with immunoSEQ multiplex PCR; TCRdb holds only in-frame clones, not every one. The profile shows 250,000 to 350,000 clones, about 80% of them singletons. Sequencing used PBMCs. The receptor source for this set is a girl aged 2-15 years in good health and CMV-seronegative.

The genes are TRBV19 and TRBJ1-5, with D perhaps TRBD1 (5 bases). The V end lost 3 bases, the J end lost 7 bases, and 10 bases lay between the germline ends. The CDR3 consists of 13 residues. Germline values: CDR1 LNHDA, CDR2 SQIVND (reference sequence). The CDR3 sequence: CASSIAGPQPQHF. Here the CDR3 DNA reads TGTGCCAGTAGTATTGCGGGACCACAGCCCCAGCATTTT. Full variable domain (remainder filled in from reference TRBV19 and TRBJ1-5): DGGITQSPKYLFRKEGQNVTLSCEQNLNHDAMYWYRQDPGQGLRLIYYSQIVNDFQKGDIAEGYSVSREKKESFPLTVTSAQKNPTAFYLCASSIAGPQPQHFGDGTRLSIL.

This sequence joins TRBV7-6 and TRBJ2-2; 7 bases fit TRBD2. The V gene's germline CDR1 is SGHVS and CDR2 FNYEAQ. J was trimmed by 5 bases and V by 0 bases; bases with no gene match: 6. The CDR3 runs 16 residues. The CDR3: CASSLAGGAGTGELFF. CDR3 DNA: TGTGCCAGCAGCTTAGCGGGAGGGGCTGGGACCGGGGAGCTGTTTTTT.

CDR3 coding DNA: TGTGCCAGCAGCCAGACTTTTAGTGGGGGGAATGAGCAGTTCTTC. Its protein product is CASSQTFSGGNEQFF. The chain joins TRBV9 to TRBJ2-1; tentatively, D is TRBD2 (6 bases). Germline V gene sequence: CDR1 SGDLS, CDR2 YYNGEE. V shed 4 bases and J shed 7 bases, with 18 bases lying between them. This CDR3 is 15 amino acids long.

The genes are TRBV7-9 and TRBJ1-3; D might be TRBD1 (5 bases). V was pared by 5 bases and J by 1 base, with 24 bases between. CDR3 size: 19 residues. Germline V gives CDR1 SEHNR, CDR2 FQNEAQ (reference sequence). Written as DNA, the CDR3 is TGTGCCAGCAGCCGAGGAGTGCTGCAGGGACTATTATCTGGAAACACCATATATTTT. This encodes CASSRGVLQGLLSGNTIYF.

The rearrangement links TRBV25-1 to TRBJ1-1; D perhaps matches TRBD1 (5 bases). The CDR3 extends over 12 amino acids. Deletions cut 1 base from V and 8 bases from J, with 8 bases between. Germline assignment: CDR1 MGHDK and CDR2 SYGVNS. The DNA of the CDR3 is TGTGCCAGCAGTGAATGGGGCAGAGAAGCTTTCTTT. This codes for CASSEWGREAFF.

For this clone: Its ends do not fully match the called genes, so a read error is possible. The rearrangement links TRBV7-9 to TRBJ2-7; TRBD1 matches at 9 bases. The CDR3 covers 15 residues. In germline, CDR1 is SEHNR, CDR2 FQNEAQ (reference sequence). CDR3 coding DNA: TGTTCCAGCAGTCATCCGGGACAGGGTCGCTACGAGCAGTACTTC. As protein: CSSSHPGQGRYEQYF.

This sequence joins TRBV27 and TRBJ2-7; 11 bases match TRBD1. The J segment lost 3 bases and the V segment lost 5 bases, leaving 3 bases of the junction unmatched. CDR3 length equals 14 residues. The germline gives CDR1 MNHEY, CDR2 SMNVEV (reference sequence). For the CDR3, the DNA is TGTGCCAGCAGTCCCGGGACAGGGGGCTACGAGCAGTACTTC. It specifies CASSPGTGGYEQYF.

V and J are TRBV27 and TRBJ1-1; D is uncertain. CDR1 is MNHEY, CDR2 SMNVEV, per germline (reference sequence). This CDR3 is built from 14 residues. V was clipped by 3 bases and J by 4 bases, with 12 bases between them. The CDR3 coding sequence is TGTGCCAGCAGTTTGTCTCCGGGTCCCACTGAAGCTTTCTTT. Residues: CASSLSPGPTEAFF.

This clone was detected only once. The rearrangement links TRBV14 to TRBJ2-7; no clear D gene. CDR1 and CDR2 from the germline V gene are SGHDN and FVKESK. The CDR3 is 16 amino acids. V was clipped by 4 bases and J by 4 bases, with 20 bases between them. CDR3 nucleotide sequence: TGTGCCAGCAGCCTTATCCGTACTGATAAGAAATACGAGCAGTACTTC. This codes for CASSLIRTDKKYEQYF.

The V and J genes are TRBV21-1 and TRBJ1-4; the D segment call TRBD1 is taken from the table without a DNA check. TRBV21-1 is annotated as a pseudogene. The CDR3 runs to 16 residues. The CDR3 coding sequence is TGTGCCAGCAGCGCTCAGGGTGACAGGCCGTGGGAAAAACTGTTTTTT. Its translation: CASSAQGDRPWEKLFF.